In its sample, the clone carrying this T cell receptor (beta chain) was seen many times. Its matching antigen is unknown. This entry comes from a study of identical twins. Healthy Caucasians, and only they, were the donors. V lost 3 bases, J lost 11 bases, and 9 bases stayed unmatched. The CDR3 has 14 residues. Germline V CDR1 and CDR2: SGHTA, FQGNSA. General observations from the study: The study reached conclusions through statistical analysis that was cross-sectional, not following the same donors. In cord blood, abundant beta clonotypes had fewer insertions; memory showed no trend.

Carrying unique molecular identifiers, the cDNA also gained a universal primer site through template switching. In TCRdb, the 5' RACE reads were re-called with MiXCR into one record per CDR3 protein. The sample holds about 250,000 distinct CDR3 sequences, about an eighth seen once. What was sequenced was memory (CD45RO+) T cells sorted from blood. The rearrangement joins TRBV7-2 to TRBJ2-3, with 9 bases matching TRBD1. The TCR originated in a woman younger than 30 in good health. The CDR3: CASSFYGTGSGQYF. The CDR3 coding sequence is TGTGCCAGCAGCTTCTATGGGACAGGGAGTGGGCAGTATTTT.